Each of the 16 T cell receptor beta chains below was sequenced from the same sample in a study of spatial heterogeneity in lung cancer. The time point is: blood at routine non-recurrence follow-up after resection. Whole RNA was taken from tumor, nontumor lung or frozen PBMC; it was then sequenced unsorted. From the 5' RACE reads, TCRdb called clonotypes with MiXCR, one entry per CDR3 protein. The sample has tens of thousands of distinct CDR3 sequences; 7.4% are singletons. The material was PBMCs, obtained at follow-up. The source is a female donor with early-stage non-small cell lung cancer.

This clonotype was observed a few times. This sequence joins TRBV6-5 and TRBJ2-1; 9 bases match TRBD2. This CDR3 has 15 amino acids. Germline V gene lookup returns CDR1 MNHEY and CDR2 SVGAGI. The trim removed 6 bases at V and 9 bases at J, leaving 12 bases unmatched. The CDR3 DNA reads TGTGCCAGCAGCCTAGAGGCGGGGGGGCCGATTGAGCAGTTCTTC. Amino acids: CASSLEAGGPIEQFF.

This chain links TRBV5-5 with TRBJ1-2; weak D call: TRBD1 (6 bases). Trimming removed 2 bases from V and 3 bases from J, with 11 bases in between. Germline CDR1 and CDR2: SGHKS and YYEKEE (reference sequence). This CDR3 spans 14 amino acids. The CDR3 spells CASSLTGSDYGYTF. The CDR3 DNA sequence: TGTGCCAGCAGCTTAACAGGGAGTGACTATGGCTACACCTTC. Full variable domain (rest looked up from reference TRBV5-5 and TRBJ1-2): DAGVTQSPTHLIKTRGQQVTLRCSPISGHKSVSWYQQVLGQGPQFIFQYYEKEERGRGNFPDRFSARQFPNYSSELNVNALLLGDSALYLCASSLTGSDYGYTFGSGTRLTVV.

This clonotype was seen many times. The gene calls are TRBV7-2 and TRBJ2-2; the D is unclear. This CDR3 is 14 amino acids long. With 1 base removed from V and 5 bases from J, the gap between germline ends came to 8 bases. In germline, CDR1 is SGHTA, CDR2 FQGNSA. The DNA for the CDR3 is TGTGCCAGCAGCTTAGGCCCATCGACCGGGGAGCTGTTTTTT. It encodes CASSLGPSTGELFF. Based on the CDR3 plus reference TRBV7-2 and TRBJ2-2, the full variable domain is GAGVSQSPSNKVTEKGKDVELRCDPISGHTALYWYRQSLGQGLEFLIYFQGNSAPDKSGLPSDRFSAERTGGSVSTLTIQRTQQEDSAVYLCASSLGPSTGELFFGEGSRLTVL.

This clonotype was detected ten times or more. This chain uses TRBV12-3 or TRBV12-4 with TRBJ2-3; 9 positions match TRBD2. The CDR3 covers 15 residues. Trimming removed 6 bases from V and 1 base from J; junction bases left unmatched: 5. The CDR3 bases are TGTGCCAGCAGGATAGCGGGGGCTCGCACAGATACGCAGTATTTT. It is translated as CASRIAGARTDTQYF.

Ten or more counts support this clonotype. The chain couples TRBV3-1 to TRBJ1-2, with D unclear. This CDR3 comprises 13 residues. The germline V gene encodes CDR1 LGHDT and CDR2 YNNKEL (reference sequence). Trimming cost V 8 bases and J 0 bases, with 10 bases left between them. CDR3 protein: CASGPDTNYGYTF. CDR3 sequence (DNA): TGTGCCAGCGGGCCAGATACTAACTATGGCTACACCTTC.

This clonotype has more than one count but fewer than ten. The rearrangement joins TRBV12-5 to TRBJ2-2; possible D gene TRBD2, 5 bases. The V end lost 0 bases, the J end lost 3 bases, and 14 bases lay between the germline ends. Germline CDR1 is LGHNT and CDR2 is FRNRAP. The CDR3 totals 17 residues. The CDR3 DNA sequence: TGTGCTAGTGGTTTGGTAGAGGGCCGACGAGACACCGGGGAGCTGTTTTTT. It is translated as CASGLVEGRRDTGELFF.

The sample holds a few counts of this clonotype. The chain has TRBV10-3 and TRBJ1-5, with TRBD1 matching over 10 bases. CDR1 and CDR2 from the germline V gene are ENHRY and SYGVKD. There are 15 residues in the CDR3. V was pared by 2 bases and J by 9 bases, with 7 bases of the junction left unmatched. CDR3 in DNA: TGTGCCATCAGTGAGCGGGACAGGGGCACATGGCCCCAGCATTTT. It translates to CAISERDRGTWPQHF.

This clonotype has at least ten counts. The chain has TRBV3-1 and TRBJ1-6; 10 nucleotides line up with TRBD1. CDR1 is LGHDT, CDR2 YNNKEL, per germline (reference sequence). The CDR3 loop spans 15 amino acids. The V gene end was trimmed by 1 base and the J gene end by 10 bases; junction bases not matched to a gene: 4. The CDR3 nucleotides read TGTGCCAGCAGCCAAGCCGGGACAGGGGAATCACCCCTCCACTTT. Protein sequence: CASSQAGTGESPLHF.

The sample holds many counts of this clonotype. The V call is TRBV6-6, the J call TRBJ2-2; D is unclear. Germline V gene data show CDR1 as MNHNY and CDR2 as SVGAGI (reference sequence). The CDR3 sequence is 11 residues long. V was trimmed by 8 bases and J by 6 bases, leaving 7 bases between them. The CDR3 region has the DNA TGTGCCAGCCGCGATTCCGGGGAGCTGTTTTTT. Its protein product is CASRDSGELFF.

This clonotype was seen repeatedly, ten times or more. The CDR3 loop reads CASTLAGATDTQYF. CDR3 coding DNA: TGCGCCAGCACCCTAGCGGGGGCCACAGATACGCAGTATTTT. The genes are TRBV4-1 and TRBJ2-3; 10 bases match TRBD2. The germline CDR1 and CDR2 sequences are MGHRA and YSYEKL. CDR3 length: 14 amino acids. V lost 7 bases, J lost 2 bases, and 3 bases stayed unmatched.

This clonotype was picked up a small number of times. The genes are TRBV28 and TRBJ2-3; the D gene is possibly TRBD1 (6 bases). There are 13 residues in the CDR3. V was shortened by 7 bases and J by 6 bases, with 14 bases between the two germline ends. The V gene's germline CDR1 is MDHEN and CDR2 SYDVKM. The CDR3 spells CASISSGDDTQYF. The CDR3 DNA reads as TGTGCCAGCATCAGCTCAGGGGACGATACGCAGTATTTT.

There are many counts of this clonotype. The rearrangement uses TRBV5-4 and TRBJ2-6; perhaps TRBD1 as D (5 bases). V lost 5 bases and J 0 bases, leaving 9 bases between the germline ends. Germline V gene data show CDR1 as SGHNT and CDR2 as YYREEE (reference sequence). The CDR3 consists of 15 residues. The CDR3 spells CASRADSSGANVLTF. CDR3 coding DNA: TGTGCCAGCAGAGCCGACAGCTCTGGGGCCAACGTCCTGACTTTC. Full variable domain (rest looked up from reference TRBV5-4 and TRBJ2-6): ETGVTQSPTHLIKTRGQQVTLRCSSQSGHNTVSWYQQALGQGPQFIFQYYREEENGRGNFPPRFSGLQFPNYSSELNVNALELDDSALYLCASRADSSGANVLTFGAGSRLTVL.

The sample holds many counts of this clonotype. V usage is TRBV12-3 or TRBV12-4 and J usage is TRBJ2-1; D is possibly TRBD1 or TRBD2 (6 bases each). Trimming left V 5 bases short and J 0 bases short, with 20 bases between. There are 18 residues in the CDR3. The CDR3 bases are TGTGCCAGCAGTCCCCCCGGGGGCCACAGGAGCTCCTACAATGAGCAGTTCTTC. It translates to CASSPPGGHRSSYNEQFF.

This clonotype was seen a few times. The chain employs TRBV7-2 and TRBJ2-3; the match to TRBD1 covers 7 bases. In germline, CDR1 is SGHTA, CDR2 FQGNSA. J was trimmed by 3 bases and V by 1 base; bases with no gene match: 4. The CDR3 has 15 residues. The CDR3 bases are TGTGCCAGCAGCTTAGTTAGGGGGCGGACAGATACGCAGTATTTT. It yields the protein CASSLVRGRTDTQYF. Full variable domain (remainder filled in from reference TRBV7-2 and TRBJ2-3): GAGVSQSPSNKVTEKGKDVELRCDPISGHTALYWYRQSLGQGLEFLIYFQGNSAPDKSGLPSDRFSAERTGGSVSTLTIQRTQQEDSAVYLCASSLVRGRTDTQYFGPGTRLTVL.

This chain uses TRBV6-8 with TRBJ1-1; D not certain. Per germline, CDR1 MNHGY and CDR2 SAAAGT. V was clipped by 7 bases and J by 5 bases, with 20 bases between them. The CDR3 runs to 15 residues. CDR3 sequence reads: CASILIVGVETEAFF. In DNA form, the CDR3 reads TGTGCCAGCATTTTAATTGTCGGGGTTGAGACTGAAGCTTTCTTT.

This clonotype was picked up many times. The CDR3 nucleotides are TGTGCCAGCAGTTTAGGGGGGGATACTGAAGCTTTCTTT. Translated, it gives CASSLGGDTEAFF. The chain has TRBV28 and TRBJ1-1, with a possible D match to TRBD1 (5 bases). The CDR3 sequence is 13 residues long. Germline lookup yields CDR1 MDHEN and CDR2 SYDVKM. V lost 2 bases and J lost 5, with 9 bases in between.